A selection of T cell receptor beta chains follows, all from one sample in a study of graft-versus-host responses after intestinal transplantation. Antigens of these TCRs are unknown. TCRdb keeps only in-frame clones here, not all; method: immunoSEQ multiplex PCR. The sample yields about 130,000 clones, around 90% seen once. The material sequenced was unstimulated CD4+ T cells sorted from spleen or lymph node cells, taken before intestinal transplant. The origin of the receptors is a human donor who received an intestinal transplant. CDR3s include the opening cysteine and the closing phenylalanine or tryptophan. Each record gives: V gene, D gene, CDR3 length, clone size, J gene, CDR3 DNA, CDR3 protein. A D gene is named only where the DNA matches it firmly. A row's size may be missing; if present it is once, few, many or a size class.

v_gene: TRBV4-1
d_gene: TRBD1
len: 16
abundance: .
j_gene: TRBJ1-5
CDR3nt: TGCGCCAGCAGCCGACGGACAGGGCTGGACTATCAGCCCCAGCATTTT
CDR3aa: CASSRRTGLDYQPQHF

v_gene: TRBV5-4
d_gene: TRBD1
len: 16
abundance: .
j_gene: TRBJ2-2
CDR3nt: TGTGCCAGCAGCTTGGCGCGACAGGGCGGGACCGGGGAGCTGTTTTTT
CDR3aa: CASSLARQGGTGELFF

v_gene: TRBV6-5
d_gene: .
len: 14
abundance: .
j_gene: TRBJ2-1
CDR3nt: TGTGCCAGCAGACCGGGACAAACCTACAATGAGCAGTTCTTC
CDR3aa: CASRPGQTYNEQFF

v_gene: TRBV30
d_gene: TRBD1
len: 18
abundance: .
j_gene: TRBJ1-1
CDR3nt: TGTGCCTGGAGTGTCTTCCTTATCGGACAGGGGGAAAACACTGAAGCTTTCTTT
CDR3aa: CAWSVFLIGQGENTEAFF

v_gene: TRBV10-1
d_gene: TRBD2
len: 20
abundance: once
j_gene: TRBJ2-7
CDR3nt: TGCGCCAACCGGAAACCGAGGGGCAGCCCCCTAGCGGGCCTTGCCTACGAGCAGTACTTC
CDR3aa: CANRKPRGSPLAGLAYEQYF

v_gene: TRBV7-7
d_gene: .
len: 15
abundance: .
j_gene: TRBJ1-4
CDR3nt: TGTGCCAGCAGCTTAGGACCTGCAACTAATGAAAAACTGTTTTTT
CDR3aa: CASSLGPATNEKLFF

v_gene: TRBV15
d_gene: .
len: 12
abundance: .
j_gene: TRBJ2-5
CDR3nt: TGTGCCACCAGCAGCGGAATCGAGACCCAGTACTTC
CDR3aa: CATSSGIETQYF

v_gene: TRBV7-9
d_gene: .
len: 13
abundance: .
j_gene: TRBJ2-1
CDR3nt: TGTGCCAGCAGCCAACCTCCGAGCAATGAGCAGTTCTTC
CDR3aa: CASSQPPSNEQFF

v_gene: TRBV9
d_gene: .
len: 17
abundance: .
j_gene: TRBJ1-2
CDR3nt: TGTGCCAGCAGCGCCTCCGGGACGCCCGTCGTGCCTCAAGGCTACACCTTC
CDR3aa: CASSASGTPVVPQGYTF

v_gene: TRBV29-1
d_gene: TRBD2
len: 13
abundance: .
j_gene: TRBJ2-7
CDR3nt: TGCAGCGCCCGGACTAGCGGGGGCTACGAGCAGTACTTC
CDR3aa: CSARTSGGYEQYF

v_gene: TRBV21-1
d_gene: .
len: 14
abundance: once
j_gene: TRBJ2-4
CDR3nt: TGTGCCAGCAGCAAAAGTGGAGCCAAAAACATTCAGTACTTC
CDR3aa: CASSKSGAKNIQYF

v_gene: TRBV18
d_gene: .
len: 14
abundance: few
j_gene: TRBJ1-1
CDR3nt: TGTGCCAGCTCACCACGGAGAGCAGAACCTGAAGCTTTCTTT
CDR3aa: CASSPRRAEPEAFF

v_gene: TRBV5-5
d_gene: .
len: 15
abundance: .
j_gene: TRBJ1-2
CDR3nt: TGTGCCAGCAGCTTGGCTGGGAGTCTGGACTATGGCTACACCTTC
CDR3aa: CASSLAGSLDYGYTF

v_gene: TRBV11-2
d_gene: TRBD2
len: 19
abundance: .
j_gene: TRBJ2-1
CDR3nt: TGTGCCAGCAGCTTCGCCAACCACGAGCGGGGGAGCTCCTACAATGAGCAGTTCTTC
CDR3aa: CASSFANHERGSSYNEQFF

v_gene: TRBV5-4
d_gene: TRBD2
len: 17
abundance: .
j_gene: TRBJ2-3
CDR3nt: TGTGCCAGCAGCCGGACTAGCGGGGGACATACCAGAGATACGCAGTATTTT
CDR3aa: CASSRTSGGHTRDTQYF

v_gene: TRBV4-2
d_gene: TRBD1
len: 19
abundance: .
j_gene: TRBJ1-3
CDR3nt: TGTGCCAGCAGCCGATCCAGGAGGGACAGGGCCCTCTCTGGAAACACCATATATTTT
CDR3aa: CASSRSRRDRALSGNTIYF

v_gene: TRBV10-2
d_gene: TRBD1
len: 15
abundance: .
j_gene: TRBJ1-4
CDR3nt: TGCGCCAGCAGCAACCGACAGGGACCTAATGAAAAACTGTTTTTT
CDR3aa: CASSNRQGPNEKLFF

v_gene: TRBV10-2
d_gene: TRBD1
len: 14
abundance: .
j_gene: TRBJ2-1
CDR3nt: TGCGCCAGCAGTGAGTCGAGTTGGGGACAGAAGCAGTTCTTC
CDR3aa: CASSESSWGQKQFF

v_gene: TRBV2
d_gene: .
len: 12
abundance: .
j_gene: TRBJ1-1
CDR3nt: TGTGCCAGCGGGCCTGACAGCCCTGAAGCTTTCTTT
CDR3aa: CASGPDSPEAFF

v_gene: TRBV7-3
d_gene: .
len: 14
abundance: .
j_gene: TRBJ1-2
CDR3nt: TGTGCCAGCAGCTTGGCAGGCCTTACATATGGCTACACCTTC
CDR3aa: CASSLAGLTYGYTF

v_gene: TRBV6-6
d_gene: .
len: 16
abundance: .
j_gene: TRBJ1-2
CDR3nt: TGTGCCAGCAGTCCTCCCGGGGGGGGGCGGAACTATGGCTACACCTTC
CDR3aa: CASSPPGGGRNYGYTF

v_gene: TRBV18
d_gene: TRBD2
len: 14
abundance: .
j_gene: TRBJ2-3
CDR3nt: TGTGCCAGCAAGACTAGCGGGGATGCAGATACGCAGTATTTT
CDR3aa: CASKTSGDADTQYF

v_gene: TRBV18
d_gene: TRBD1
len: 15
abundance: .
j_gene: TRBJ2-7
CDR3nt: TGTGCCAGCTCACCCCAGGGACAGGTTTGGTACGAGCAGTACTTC
CDR3aa: CASSPQGQVWYEQYF

v_gene: TRBV7-9
d_gene: .
len: 12
abundance: .
j_gene: TRBJ1-1
CDR3nt: TGTGCCAGCAGCTTAGGCGGCCCTGAAGCTTTCTTT
CDR3aa: CASSLGGPEAFF

v_gene: TRBV19
d_gene: .
len: 13
abundance: .
j_gene: TRBJ2-2
CDR3nt: TGTGCCAGTAGTGGCAGGACCACCGGGGAGCTGTTTTTT
CDR3aa: CASSGRTTGELFF

v_gene: TRBV5-1
d_gene: .
len: 12
abundance: .
j_gene: TRBJ1-2
CDR3nt: TGCGCCAGCAGCTTGGACTCCTATGGCTACACCTTC
CDR3aa: CASSLDSYGYTF

v_gene: TRBV7-7
d_gene: .
len: 16
abundance: .
j_gene: TRBJ1-1
CDR3nt: TGTGCCAGCAGCTTAAGGATATGGAACGCAAGGGCTGAAGCTTTCTTT
CDR3aa: CASSLRIWNARAEAFF

v_gene: TRBV30
d_gene: .
len: 13
abundance: .
j_gene: TRBJ2-4
CDR3nt: TGTGCCTGGAGTGTCCCCCGCAGGGACGGTTTGTACTTC
CDR3aa: CAWSVPRRDGLYF

v_gene: TRBV6-1
d_gene: .
len: 14
abundance: .
j_gene: TRBJ2-3
CDR3nt: TGTGCCAGCAGTGAAGCTAGGAGGACAGATACGCAGTATTTT
CDR3aa: CASSEARRTDTQYF